Following are 30 T cell receptor beta chains from one sample sequenced in a study of control samples from healthy donors and cancer patients. Libraries were prepared by immunoSEQ multiplex PCR; TCRdb keeps only in-frame clonotypes and omits some of them. The sample includes 90,000 to 100,000 clones, 70% to 80% of them seen just once. Sequencing used blood. The receptors were sampled from a woman in her 30s in good health.

CDR3 DNA: TGTGCCAGCAGTGAAAGAACAGGGAACTATGGCTACACCTTC. This translates into CASSERTGNYGYTF. V usage is TRBV25-1 and J usage is TRBJ1-2; TRBD1 might be the D (6 bases). V was trimmed by 2 bases and J by 2 bases, leaving 9 bases between them. Germline V gene data show CDR1 as MGHDK and CDR2 as SYGVNS. The CDR3 extends over 14 amino acids.

V usage is TRBV6-5 and J usage is TRBJ1-4, with 7 bases matching TRBD1. Germline loops: CDR1 MNHEY, CDR2 SVGAGI. J was trimmed by 2 bases and V by 5 bases; bases with no gene match: 5. This CDR3 contains 15 residues. The CDR3: CASSPYRGTNEKLFF. The CDR3 DNA reads TGTGCCAGCAGTCCATACAGGGGCACTAATGAAAAACTGTTTTTT.

The J gene is TRBJ2-7, the V gene TRBV30; 7 nucleotides agree with TRBD1. The germline CDR1 and CDR2 sequences are GTSNPN and SVGIG (reference sequence). The CDR3 has 14 amino acids. The junction had 8 bases not matched to a gene; V was cut back by 4 bases and J by 2 bases. Here the CDR3 DNA reads TGTGCCTGGACATCCGGGACAGTGACCTACGAGCAGTACTTC. The encoded protein is CAWTSGTVTYEQYF.

This rearrangement joins TRBV6-2 or TRBV6-3 to TRBJ2-3; the match to TRBD2 covers 9 bases. CDR3 length: 12 amino acids. After removal of 6 bases from V and 14 bases from J, the junction contained 9 bases not matched to a gene. The germline V gene encodes CDR1 MNHEY and CDR2 SVGEGT. CDR3 DNA: TGTGCCAGCAGCCCAGGCGGGGGGGCGCCGTATTTT. This translates into CASSPGGGAPYF.

The rearrangement joins TRBV7-2 to TRBJ2-3; D is uncertain. The CDR3 consists of 12 residues. Looked up from germline, CDR1 is SGHTA and CDR2 is FQGNSA. The V end lost 1 base, the J end lost 8 bases, and 7 bases lay between the germline ends. The DNA of the CDR3 is TGTGCCAGCAGCTTAGACGGGTTTACGCAGTATTTT. Its protein product is CASSLDGFTQYF.

On this clone itself: The DNA is omitted, as the CDR3 cannot be located on it reliably, and the CDR3 follows TCRdb's listing. The chain links TRBV5-6 to TRBJ2-7; the D call of TRBD1 is as the table states it, not checked on the DNA. Looked up from germline, CDR1 is SGHDT and CDR2 is YYEEEE. The CDR3 comprises 13 residues, both ends counted. The CDR3 is CASSLAQAYEQYF.

The DNA for the CDR3 is TGTGCCAGCAGCCAAGATACATCCGTAGGACCTAACCCCAATTCACCCCTCCACTTT. It codes for CASSQDTSVGPNPNSPLHF. The chain combines TRBV3-1 (or the pseudogene TRBV3-2) with TRBJ1-6; D remains unclear. CDR3 size: 19 residues. Per the germline V gene, CDR1 is LGHDT and CDR2 is YNNKEL (reference sequence). Trimming shortened V by 0 bases and J by 7 bases, and 22 bases separated the two germline ends.

The V and J genes are TRBV5-1 and TRBJ2-1; D remains ambiguous. Germline CDR1 and CDR2: SGHRS and YFSETQ. V lost 2 bases and J lost 6, with 6 bases in between. The CDR3 has 12 amino acids. The CDR3 loop is CASSFTPNEQFF. The CDR3 DNA reads TGCGCCAGCAGCTTTACTCCCAATGAGCAGTTCTTC.

This clone showed up just a few times. The genes are TRBV9 and TRBJ1-1; D unclear. Per the germline V gene, CDR1 is SGDLS and CDR2 is YYNGEE. This CDR3 region has 18 residues. V was shortened by 1 base and J by 1 base, with 20 bases between the two germline ends. The CDR3 region has the DNA TGTGCCAGCAGCGTAACCCCGTTCCGCGTTCTTGGGAACACTGAAGCTTTCTTT. Encoded protein: CASSVTPFRVLGNTEAFF.

V gene TRBV29-1 combines with J gene TRBJ2-3, with 11 bases that match TRBD2. V dropped 7 bases and J dropped 4; count of bases not matched to a gene: 7. Germline V gene lookup returns CDR1 SQVTM and CDR2 ANQGSEA. The CDR3 runs 14 residues. The CDR3 DNA is TGCAGCGCTAGCGGGGGGACGGGCGCAGATACGCAGTATTTT. It encodes CSASGGTGADTQYF.

A few counts support this clone. V gene TRBV6-5 combines with J gene TRBJ1-2; D uncertain. The V gene lost 3 bases and the J gene lost 10 bases, with 18 bases spanning the gap. The germline V gene has CDR1 MNHEY and CDR2 SVGAGI. This CDR3 has 14 residues. CDR3 in DNA: TGTGCCAGCAGTTATGAGGGAATCCCTGGCCTCTACACCTTC. Translating gives CASSYEGIPGLYTF.

The chain is built from TRBV24-1 and TRBJ2-3; perhaps D is TRBD1 or TRBD2 (5 bases each). Trimming stripped 4 bases from V and 3 bases from J, with 19 bases between. CDR3 length: 17 amino acids. Germline values: CDR1 KGHDR, CDR2 SFDVKD. The CDR3 DNA follows: TGTGCCACCAGTGACCCCGTCCCGGGACGTAGGACAGATACGCAGTATTTT. Its translation: CATSDPVPGRRTDTQYF.

This chain uses TRBV7-9 with TRBJ2-5, with D perhaps TRBD2 (7 bases). V was cut by 1 base and J by 5 bases, with 17 bases left in between. CDR1 and CDR2 from the germline V gene are SEHNR and FQNEAQ (reference sequence). The CDR3 is 16 amino acids. CDR3 loop: CASSLGGGGPSETQYF. The CDR3 nucleotides are TGTGCCAGCAGCTTAGGAGGGGGGGGACCCTCGGAGACCCAGTACTTC.

The genes are TRBV6-1 and TRBJ1-5; 9 bases agree with TRBD1. Germline trimming cut 4 bases from V and 5 bases from J; bases unmatched to any gene: 9. Germline V gives CDR1 MNHNS, CDR2 SASEGT. This CDR3 contains 16 residues. In nucleotides, the CDR3 is TGTGCCAGCAGTGTAGGGACCGGGACAGGGTATCAGCCCCAGCATTTT. Translated: CASSVGTGTGYQPQHF.

The rearrangement uses TRBV29-1 and TRBJ1-2; 8 positions agree with TRBD1. The germline CDR1 and CDR2 sequences are SQVTM and ANQGSEA. Losses at the gene ends were 6 bases for V and 3 bases for J; bases not matched to a gene: 9. The CDR3 runs to 14 residues. CDR3 region: CSVERSGGDYGYTF. CDR3 sequence (DNA): TGCAGCGTGGAAAGATCAGGGGGCGACTATGGCTACACCTTC. The full variable domain, rest sourced from reference TRBV29-1 and TRBJ1-2, is SAVISQKPSRDICQRGTSLTIQCQVDSQVTMMFWYRQQPGQSLTLIATANQGSEATYESGFVIDKFPISRPNLTFSTLTVSNMSPEDSSIYLCSVERSGGDYGYTFGSGTRLTVV.

This clone came up once. The rearrangement joins TRBV7-4 to TRBJ1-4; D gene uncertain. Germline CDR1 SGHVT, CDR2 SQSDAQ. This CDR3 has 17 residues. V was pared by 2 bases and J by 4 bases, with 17 bases between. This CDR3 is CASSLIPTPRINEKLFF. The CDR3 DNA follows: TGTGCCAGCAGCTTAATACCGACTCCCCGAATTAATGAAAAACTGTTTTTT.

The V and J genes are TRBV9 and TRBJ2-7, with D tentatively TRBD2 (7 bases). The germline V gene has CDR1 SGDLS and CDR2 YYNGEE. CDR3 length: 15 amino acids. The V end lost 4 bases, the J end lost 6 bases, and 20 bases lay between the germline ends. CDR3 protein: CASSPSGTPGGEQYF. The DNA for the CDR3 is TGTGCCAGCAGCCCCTCCGGGACACCGGGGGGCGAGCAGTACTTC.

This clone was counted many times. V gene TRBV6-2 or TRBV6-3 combines with J gene TRBJ1-4; D ambiguous. Trimming took off 0 bases at V and 6 bases at J, with 14 bases between the two ends. CDR1 is MNHEY and CDR2 is SVGEGT in the germline V gene. This CDR3 comprises 16 residues. This CDR3 is CASSYSFAITDEKLFF. The CDR3 DNA follows: TGTGCCAGCAGTTACTCGTTCGCCATAACCGATGAAAAACTGTTTTTT.

The CDR3 DNA follows: TGTGCCAGCAGCTTAGTCCGAGCATACAGGGGGAACACTGAAGCTTTCTTT. This encodes CASSLVRAYRGNTEAFF. V usage is TRBV7-9 and J usage is TRBJ1-1; 7 bases match TRBD1. Germline V gene lookup returns CDR1 SEHNR and CDR2 FQNEAQ (reference sequence). With V trimmed by 1 base and J by 1 base, 9 bases remained unmatched. This CDR3 comprises 17 residues. Complete variable domain (other parts from reference TRBV7-9 and TRBJ1-1): DTGVSQNPRHKITKRGQNVTFRCDPISEHNRLYWYRQTLGQGPEFLTYFQNEAQLEKSRLLSDRFSAERPKGSFSTLEIQRTEQGDSAMYLCASSLVRAYRGNTEAFFGQGTRLTVV.

The V gene is TRBV10-3, the J gene TRBJ2-1; 9 nucleotides agree with TRBD2. The CDR3 runs to 15 residues. V shed 8 bases, J shed 7 bases, and the junction held 12 bases outside the gene matches. Germline CDR1 and CDR2: ENHRY and SYGVKD. CDR3 residues: CAIADAGTSMNEQFF. In DNA form, the CDR3 reads TGTGCCATCGCCGACGCCGGGACTAGCATGAATGAGCAGTTCTTC.

V usage is TRBV5-1 and J usage is TRBJ1-1, with TRBD1 matching 7 bases. V trimming: 4 bases; J trimming: 6 bases; junction bases outside the gene matches: 12. There are 15 residues in the CDR3. The germline CDR1 and CDR2 sequences are SGHRS and YFSETQ. In DNA, the CDR3 is TGCGCCAGCAGCGAAACAGGGGTGACTTTCTCTGAAGCTTTCTTT. Its protein is CASSETGVTFSEAFF.

The genes are TRBV2 and TRBJ2-5, with a weak D call TRBD2 (6 bases). V was clipped by 8 bases and J by 4 bases, with 17 bases between them. CDR1 and CDR2 from the germline V gene are SNHLY and FYNNEI. The CDR3 has 14 residues. In DNA, the CDR3 is TGTGCCAGCCAAGGACTATCGGCGGCAGAGACCCAGTACTTC. Its translation: CASQGLSAAETQYF.

The rearrangement links TRBV29-1 to TRBJ2-1, with D tentatively TRBD1 or TRBD2 (5 bases each). CDR1 is SQVTM, CDR2 ANQGSEA, per germline. V was trimmed by 7 bases and J by 9 bases, leaving 13 bases between them. The CDR3 length is 11 residues. The CDR3 bases are TGCAGCGCGGGACCCCCGGGTGAGCAGTTCTTC. It is translated as CSAGPPGEQFF.

CDR3 coding DNA: TGCAGTGCTAGTTTGGGACTAGTCCACAATGAGCAGTTCTTC. It codes for CSASLGLVHNEQFF. The rearrangement uses TRBV20-1 and TRBJ2-1, with 8 bases that match TRBD2. Germline-derived CDR1 and CDR2 are DFQATT and SNEGSKA (reference sequence). The CDR3 contains 14 residues. V trimming: 3 bases; J trimming: 5 bases; junction bases outside the gene matches: 6.

In its sample, this clone was seen a few times. CDR3 region: CASSPREGELFF. Written as DNA, the CDR3 is TGTGCCAGCTCACCACGGGAGGGGGAGCTGTTTTTT. The chain recombines TRBV18 with TRBJ2-2; perhaps TRBD2 as D (5 bases). Trimming took 1 base from V and 8 from J, leaving 5 bases between them. CDR1 is KGHSH, CDR2 LQKENI, per germline. This CDR3 is built from 12 residues.

The chain joins TRBV4-3 to TRBJ2-7; D possibly matches TRBD1 or TRBD2 (5 bases each). Trimming cost V 0 bases and J 1 base, with 10 bases left between them. Germline values: CDR1 LGHNA, CDR2 YSLEER. There are 15 residues in the CDR3. The CDR3: CASSQEQGESYEQYF. DNA of the CDR3: TGCGCCAGCAGCCAAGAGCAGGGAGAGTCCTACGAGCAGTACTTC.

V gene TRBV24-1 combines with J gene TRBJ1-5; a weak D match, TRBD1 (5 bases). Germline V gene data show CDR1 as KGHDR and CDR2 as SFDVKD. V was clipped by 9 bases and J by 3 bases, with 14 bases between them. The CDR3 sequence is 14 residues long. As DNA, the CDR3 is TGTGCCACCGTAACCCTGGGGCACAATCAGCCCCAGCATTTT. Its protein product is CATVTLGHNQPQHF.

J is TRBJ2-2 and V is TRBV21-1; no DNA check was done on the table's D call, TRBD2. TRBV21-1 is annotated as a pseudogene. This CDR3 is 15 amino acids long. CDR3 residues: CASSKVLLRTGELFF. CDR3 coding DNA: TGTGCCAGCAGCAAAGTTTTACTTCGCACCGGGGAGCTGTTTTTT.

This chain uses TRBV5-5 with TRBJ1-5; D is unresolved. The CDR3 length is 16 residues. Trimming removed 4 bases at V and 1 base at J, with 15 bases between. Germline-derived CDR1 and CDR2 are SGHKS and YYEKEE (reference sequence). CDR3 protein: CASSPGEGLSNQPQHF. The CDR3 DNA sequence: TGTGCCAGCAGCCCCGGGGAAGGGCTCAGCAATCAGCCCCAGCATTTT.

This clone appeared once. V and J are TRBV5-8 and TRBJ1-1; D may be TRBD1 (6 bases). Trimming removed 4 bases from V and 1 base from J, with 8 bases in between. CDR1 and CDR2 from the germline V gene are SGHTS and YDEGEE. This CDR3 has 13 amino acids. In DNA form, the CDR3 reads TGTGCCAGCAGCACAGGGTGGAACACTGAAGCTTTCTTT. It is translated as CASSTGWNTEAFF.